The next 32 T cell receptor beta chains were all read from a single sample in a study of CD8 T cells in Susac syndrome. When the RNA was reverse transcribed, random hexamers were used with an input of roughly 0.5 to 1 ug. TCRdb called the immunoSEQ multiplex PCR reads again in MiXCR, with one record for every CDR3 protein. The sample contains about 200,000 distinct CDR3 sequences, around 95% of which appear only once. What was sequenced was CD4+ T cells from PBMCs. The origin of the receptors is a human donor in good health.

The V call is TRBV3-1, the J call TRBJ2-5, with D hard to call. The CDR3 is 14 amino acids. Trimming left V 0 bases short and J 5 bases short, with 10 bases between. The germline V gene has CDR1 LGHDT and CDR2 YNNKEL (reference sequence). Written as DNA, the CDR3 is TGTGCCAGCAGCCAAGATCTCAGCTCGGAGACCCAGTACTTC. It is translated as CASSQDLSSETQYF.

This clonotype was picked up a small number of times. An end of the junction differs from the germline gene, which may be a read error. This chain uses TRBV9 with TRBJ1-2; D may be TRBD1 (5 bases). This CDR3 spans 15 amino acids. Per germline, CDR1 SGDLS and CDR2 YYNGEE. The CDR3 protein is CASSVEAGLASGYTF. Here the CDR3 DNA reads TGTGCCAGTAGCGTTGAGGCAGGGTTAGCCTCTGGCTACACCTTC.

The chain joins TRBV15 to TRBJ2-3; D not certain. Looked up from germline, CDR1 is LNHNV and CDR2 is YYDKDF (reference sequence). The V gene lost 0 bases and the J gene lost 1 base, with 11 bases spanning the gap. This CDR3 region has 16 residues. The CDR3 DNA reads TGTGCCACCAGCAGAGATCTCCTTCAGGGCACAGATACGCAGTATTTT. Amino acid sequence: CATSRDLLQGTDTQYF.

The gene calls are TRBV7-2 and TRBJ1-6; maybe TRBD1 (5 bases). The CDR3 is 16 amino acids. The V gene's germline CDR1 is SGHTA and CDR2 FQGNSA. V lost 2 bases and J lost 5, with 13 bases in between. The CDR3 is CASSLMGPENNSPLHF. The CDR3 bases are TGTGCCAGCAGCTTAATGGGGCCGGAAAATAATTCACCCCTCCACTTT.

V and J are TRBV6-1 and TRBJ1-2; a weak D match, TRBD1 (6 bases). The V end lost 1 base, the J end lost 7 bases, and 13 bases lay between the germline ends. The CDR3 is 14 amino acids. Germline values: CDR1 MNHNS, CDR2 SASEGT. CDR3 region: CASSEGGGRLGYTF. CDR3 in DNA: TGTGCCAGCAGTGAAGGTGGGGGGCGCCTTGGCTACACCTTC.

The rearrangement links TRBV29-1 to TRBJ2-6, with D hard to call. V lost 3 bases to trimming and J lost 0 bases, with 3 bases between them. The CDR3 covers 13 residues. From germline, CDR1 is SQVTM and CDR2 ANQGSEA. The CDR3 DNA reads TGCAGCGTTGAGCTCTCTGGGGCCAACGTCCTGACTTTC. This codes for CSVELSGANVLTF.

The chain couples TRBV5-4 to TRBJ2-5; no clear D gene. V was trimmed by 3 bases and J by 0 bases, leaving 12 bases between them. The CDR3 is 15 amino acids. CDR1 and CDR2 from the germline V gene are SGHNT and YYREEE (reference sequence). CDR3 nucleotides: TGTGCCAGCAGCTATAAATCGGATTACCAAGAGACCCAGTACTTC. It is translated as CASSYKSDYQETQYF.

The chain combines TRBV14 with TRBJ1-2; 7 bases line up with TRBD1. The CDR3 loop spans 14 amino acids. The germline CDR1 and CDR2 sequences are SGHDN and FVKESK. Unmatched junction bases numbered 3, after V lost 1 base and J lost 4 bases. The CDR3 region is CASSQGDSLYGYTF. The DNA of the CDR3 is TGTGCCAGCAGCCAAGGGGACAGCCTCTATGGCTACACCTTC.

V usage is TRBV5-6 and J usage is TRBJ2-1; no clear D. The V end lost 1 base, the J end lost 1 base, and 9 bases lay between the germline ends. The CDR3 runs to 15 residues. Per the germline V gene, CDR1 is SGHDT and CDR2 is YYEEEE. The CDR3 sequence: CASSLPLISYNEQFF. CDR3 in DNA: TGTGCCAGCAGCTTGCCACTAATTTCCTACAATGAGCAGTTCTTC.

The chain links TRBV29-1 to TRBJ2-5; perhaps TRBD2 as D (5 bases). The V end lost 6 bases, the J end lost 1 base, and 15 bases lay between the germline ends. The germline V gene has CDR1 SQVTM and CDR2 ANQGSEA. The CDR3 has 14 amino acids. The CDR3 sequence: CSVIFPSSQETQYF. DNA for the CDR3: TGCAGCGTCATCTTCCCTAGCTCCCAAGAGACCCAGTACTTC.

The chain has TRBV20-1 and TRBJ2-5, with D tentatively TRBD1 (6 bases). Germline assignment: CDR1 DFQATT and CDR2 SNEGSKA (reference sequence). Trimming removed 7 bases at V and 5 bases at J, with 14 bases between. This CDR3 is built from 12 residues. In DNA, the CDR3 is TGCAGTGTTACCTACAGGGCTGAGACCCAGTACTTC. Its translation is CSVTYRAETQYF.

This chain uses TRBV27 with TRBJ2-1, with 9 bases matching TRBD2. The CDR3 loop spans 15 amino acids. CDR1 and CDR2 (germline): MNHEY, SMNVEV (reference sequence). V was clipped by 0 bases and J by 4 bases; unmatched bases: 1. Here the CDR3 reads CASSLSSGGYNEQFF. In DNA form, the CDR3 reads TGTGCCAGCAGTTTATCTAGCGGGGGTTACAATGAGCAGTTCTTC.

The chain is built from TRBV18 and TRBJ1-2; D call uncertain. CDR3 length: 13 residues. CDR1 KGHSH and CDR2 LQKENI come from the germline V gene. V gave up 3 bases and J gave up 4 bases, with 9 bases separating them. CDR3: CASSPADRYGYTF. Here the CDR3 DNA reads TGTGCCAGCTCACCCGCGGACCGCTATGGCTACACCTTC.

This chain uses TRBV3-1 with TRBJ2-3; the D is unclear. Germline assignment: CDR1 LGHDT and CDR2 YNNKEL (reference sequence). The CDR3 sequence is 16 residues long. The V and J ends lost 0 bases and 2 bases respectively, with 12 bases between them. The CDR3 coding sequence is TGTGCCAGCAGCCAAGATCGCGACACAACCACAGATACGCAGTATTTT. Translation: CASSQDRDTTTDTQYF.

In this sample, this clonotype turned up once. The V gene is TRBV5-1, the J gene TRBJ2-7; D might be TRBD2 (6 bases). V lost 4 bases, J lost 2 bases, and 22 bases lay in between. CDR3 length: 17 residues. Germline values: CDR1 SGHRS, CDR2 YFSETQ. Here the CDR3 reads CASSAAGSPMGTYEQYV. For the CDR3, the DNA is TGCGCCAGCAGCGCGGCCGGGAGTCCCATGGGAACCTACGAGCAGTACGTC.

The chain couples TRBV7-9 to TRBJ2-3, with no clear D. The germline CDR1 and CDR2 sequences are SEHNR and FQNEAQ (reference sequence). With 1 base removed from V and 1 base from J, the gap between germline ends came to 6 bases. There are 14 residues in the CDR3. In DNA form, the CDR3 reads TGTGCCAGCAGCTTAGACTGGGGCACAGATACGCAGTATTTT. Protein: CASSLDWGTDTQYF.

This chain connects TRBV30 to TRBJ2-2, with TRBD1 identical over 7 bases. J lost 6 bases, V lost 5 bases, and 9 bases had no gene match. CDR1 and CDR2 from the germline V gene are GTSNPN and SVGIG (reference sequence). The CDR3 is 14 amino acids. CDR3 loop: CAWRTLTGAGELFF. The CDR3 region has the DNA TGTGCCTGGCGAACCCTAACAGGGGCCGGGGAGCTGTTTTTT.

The chain has TRBV5-6 and TRBJ1-1; D unresolved. CDR3 length equals 13 residues. Deletions cut 0 bases from V and 2 bases from J, with 5 bases between. Looked up from germline, CDR1 is SGHDT and CDR2 is YYEEEE. CDR3: CASSLVANTEAFF. For the CDR3, the DNA is TGTGCCAGCAGCTTGGTAGCTAACACTGAAGCTTTCTTT.

This clonotype was picked up one time. CDR3 sequence: CASSPVASGRHQETQYF. The CDR3 region has the DNA TGTGCCAGCAGCCCGGTAGCTAGCGGGAGGCATCAAGAGACCCAGTACTTC. The rearrangement links TRBV5-6 to TRBJ2-5; TRBD2 aligns across 11 bases. The V gene end was trimmed by 4 bases and the J gene end by 2 bases; junction bases not matched to a gene: 10. Germline CDR1 and CDR2: SGHDT and YYEEEE. There are 17 residues in the CDR3.

This clonotype showed up just once. The chain joins TRBV9 to TRBJ1-5; the D gene is possibly TRBD1 (5 bases). Germline CDR1 reads SGDLS; CDR2 reads YYNGEE. Trimming took 0 bases from V and 4 from J, leaving 8 bases between them. The CDR3 consists of 14 residues. The chain's CDR3 is CASSVGGGNQPQHF. CDR3 coding DNA: TGTGCCAGCAGCGTAGGTGGGGGTAATCAGCCCCAGCATTTT.

V and J are TRBV5-1 and TRBJ1-6, with 9 bases aligning to TRBD1. The CDR3 contains 15 residues. Germline V CDR1 and CDR2: SGHRS, YFSETQ. J gave up 4 bases and V 8 bases, and 7 bases lay outside the gene matches. CDR3 in DNA: TGCGCCAGTACACCGGACAGGGGATATAATTCACCCCTCCACTTT. Its translation: CASTPDRGYNSPLHF.

CDR3 sequence: CSVGGSPGEAFF. CDR3 bases: TGCAGCGTTGGGGGCAGTCCAGGTGAAGCTTTCTTT. This rearrangement joins TRBV29-1 to TRBJ1-1, with D tentatively TRBD1 (5 bases). V was trimmed by 4 bases and J by 7 bases, leaving 13 bases between them. Looked up from germline, CDR1 is SQVTM and CDR2 is ANQGSEA. The CDR3 length is 12 residues.

The chain links TRBV5-1 to TRBJ1-2, with D perhaps TRBD1 (5 bases). The V end lost 0 bases, the J end lost 5 bases, and 17 bases lay between the germline ends. The CDR3 length is 16 residues. Germline V lookup: CDR1 SGHRS, CDR2 YFSETQ. CDR3 coding DNA: TGCGCCAGCAGCTTGGCCGTAGGGCAGGGCCGATATGGCTACACCTTC. Translation gives CASSLAVGQGRYGYTF.

This chain links TRBV9 with TRBJ2-3; D call uncertain. CDR1 is SGDLS and CDR2 is YYNGEE in the germline V gene. CDR3 length: 16 amino acids. The ends were cut back, 4 bases at V and 2 bases at J, with 17 bases in the middle. CDR3 protein: CASSPKATQNTDTQYF. DNA of the CDR3: TGTGCCAGCAGCCCAAAAGCCACCCAAAACACAGATACGCAGTATTTT. The entire variable domain, with the rest obtained from reference TRBV9 and TRBJ2-3, is as follows: DSGVTQTPKHLITATGQRVTLRCSPRSGDLSVYWYQQSLDQGLQFLIQYYNGEERAKGNILERFSAQQFPDLHSELNLSSLELGDSALYFCASSPKATQNTDTQYFGPGTRLTVL.

The chain combines TRBV5-1 with TRBJ1-1; weak D call: TRBD1 (6 bases). The germline CDR1 and CDR2 sequences are SGHRS and YFSETQ. The CDR3 has 13 residues. The V end lost 6 bases, the J end lost 4 bases, and 13 bases lay between the germline ends. CDR3 loop: CASMGRGSTEAFF. As DNA, the CDR3 is TGCGCCAGCATGGGCAGGGGAAGCACTGAAGCTTTCTTT.

The chain uses TRBV7-9 and TRBJ1-2; TRBD1 matches 10 bases. The CDR3 is made up of 15 amino acids. Germline CDR1 reads SEHNR; CDR2 reads FQNEAQ (reference sequence). With 5 bases clipped from V and 3 bases from J, the junction kept 6 bases outside the gene matches. CDR3 region: CASSGPDRGDYGYTF. For the CDR3, the DNA is TGTGCCAGCAGCGGTCCGGACAGGGGGGACTATGGCTACACCTTC.

The rearrangement joins TRBV20-1 to TRBJ1-2; 7 bases align to TRBD1. CDR1 is DFQATT, CDR2 SNEGSKA, per germline (reference sequence). J gave up 7 bases and V 6 bases, and 14 bases lay outside the gene matches. The CDR3 extends over 14 amino acids. The CDR3 DNA reads TGCAGTGCCCCGCATGAAACAGGGGTGCGTGGCTACACCTTC. Translated, it gives CSAPHETGVRGYTF.

The V gene is TRBV30, the J gene TRBJ2-1; 10 nucleotides agree with TRBD2. J lost 6 bases, V lost 0 bases, and 5 bases had no gene match. CDR3 length: 15 amino acids. Looked up from germline, CDR1 is GTSNPN and CDR2 is SVGIG (reference sequence). Here the CDR3 reads CAWSVSLAGVNEQFF. The CDR3 DNA follows: TGTGCCTGGAGTGTAAGCCTAGCGGGAGTCAATGAGCAGTTCTTC.

The chain joins TRBV4-1 to TRBJ1-5; the D is unclear. Germline-derived CDR1 and CDR2 are MGHRA and YSYEKL. Trimming took 5 bases from V and 2 from J, leaving 10 bases between them. The CDR3 loop spans 14 amino acids. CDR3 DNA sequence: TGCGCCAGCAGCGATACGGGCCGCAATCAGCCCCAGCATTTT. This gives the protein CASSDTGRNQPQHF.

The chain combines TRBV20-1 with TRBJ1-2, with D tentatively TRBD1 (6 bases). CDR1 is DFQATT, CDR2 SNEGSKA, per germline (reference sequence). Trimming stripped 4 bases from V and 5 bases from J, with 11 bases between. The CDR3 is 12 residues long. CDR3 nucleotides: TGCAGTGCTAAGGACAGAGCGTATGGCTACACCTTC. Amino acid sequence: CSAKDRAYGYTF.

In its sample, this clonotype was seen once. V is TRBV29-1 and J is TRBJ2-3; a weak D match, TRBD1 (8 bases). The CDR3 has 13 residues. Trimming removed 4 bases at V and 11 bases at J, with 19 bases between. Germline assignment: CDR1 SQVTM and CDR2 ANQGSEA. CDR3 DNA sequence: TGCAGCGTTGGGAACAGGGGGGGAGGTGGGCAGTATTTT. This translates into CSVGNRGGGGQYF.

This sequence joins TRBV5-1 and TRBJ1-5; D perhaps matches TRBD1 (5 bases). Germline CDR1 SGHRS, CDR2 YFSETQ. The CDR3 totals 14 residues. Deletions cut 3 bases from V and 5 bases from J, with 12 bases between. The CDR3 region has the DNA TGCGCCAGCAGCTCAGGACAAGAGGATCAGCCCCAGCATTTT. Translating gives CASSSGQEDQPQHF.